These 19 T cell receptor beta chains originate from one sample sequenced in a study of blood T cell repertoires in COVID-19. The protocol was immunoSEQ multiplex PCR, while the TCRdb copy is restricted to in-frame clones and leaves out a portion. The table records about 88,000 clones, roughly 89% of them present only once. Sequencing was done on a sample of peripheral blood. The receptors originated from a woman aged 55-70 years with COVID-19, enrolled during active disease.

The V gene is TRBV12-3 or TRBV12-4, the J gene TRBJ1-2; 9 nucleotides match TRBD1. The CDR3 sequence is 13 residues long. Trimming at V came to 4 bases and at J to 4 bases, leaving 1 base not matched to a gene. The CDR3 sequence: CASSSGQGYGYTF. In nucleotides, the CDR3 is TGTGCCAGCAGTTCGGGACAGGGCTATGGCTACACCTTC.

The chain recombines TRBV7-8 with TRBJ2-7, with TRBD1 identical over 9 bases. Germline CDR1 and CDR2: SGHVS and FQNEAQ. The CDR3 contains 14 residues. V was clipped by 5 bases and J by 7 bases; unmatched bases: 9. The CDR3 DNA is TGTGCCAGCAGCCAGGACAGGGGCCTTAGGGAGCAGTACTTC. Amino acids: CASSQDRGLREQYF.

This clone showed up just once. The gene calls are TRBV19 and TRBJ1-6; 7 bases match TRBD1. The CDR3 runs to 15 residues. Trimming at V came to 3 bases and at J to 6 bases, leaving 5 bases not matched to a gene. In germline, CDR1 is LNHDA, CDR2 SQIVND (reference sequence). CDR3 coding DNA: TGTGCCAGTAGTATGCAGGGGGACGGTAATTCACCCCTCCACTTT. It encodes CASSMQGDGNSPLHF.

The sample holds one count of this clone. The chain has TRBV5-6 and TRBJ1-4; 8 bases fit TRBD1. V shed 1 base, J shed 7 bases, and the junction held 9 bases outside the gene matches. Germline lookup yields CDR1 SGHDT and CDR2 YYEEEE. The CDR3 is made up of 16 amino acids. CDR3 protein: CASSLWQGAIGEKLFF. The DNA for the CDR3 is TGTGCCAGCAGCTTGTGGCAGGGGGCGATTGGTGAAAAACTGTTTTTT.

This chain joins TRBV10-1 and TRBJ2-7; 7 nucleotides agree with TRBD2. Germline V gives CDR1 WNHNN, CDR2 SYGVQD (reference sequence). The trim removed 2 bases at V and 1 base at J, leaving 5 bases unmatched. The CDR3 contains 15 residues. The CDR3 loop is CASSEGGAGSYEQYF. Written as DNA, the CDR3 is TGCGCCAGCAGTGAGGGGGGAGCGGGGTCCTACGAGCAGTACTTC.

The CDR3 here is CASSPRQGPNEKLFF. DNA of the CDR3: TGTGCCAGCTCACCGCGACAGGGCCCTAATGAAAAACTGTTTTTT. This sequence joins TRBV18 and TRBJ1-4; TRBD1 matches 7 bases. CDR3 length: 15 residues. From germline, CDR1 is KGHSH and CDR2 LQKENI. V was clipped by 3 bases and J by 3 bases; unmatched bases: 4. The whole variable domain, remainder taken from reference TRBV18 and TRBJ1-4, is NAGVMQNPRHLVRRRGQEARLRCSPMKGHSHVYWYRQLPEEGLKFMVYLQKENIIDESGMPKERFSAEFPKEGPSILRIQQVVRGDSAAYFCASSPRQGPNEKLFFGSGTQLSVL.

V and J are TRBV21-1 and TRBJ2-7; TRBD2 is the table's D call and was not checked against the DNA. TRBV21-1 constitutes a pseudogene. The CDR3 has 10 residues. The CDR3 here is CASTVLERYF. The CDR3 nucleotides read TGTGCCAGCACCGTTCTCGAGAGGTACTTC.

This CDR3 is CASSQTLAPNEQFF. In DNA, the CDR3 is TGCGCCAGCAGCCAAACCCTAGCCCCCAATGAGCAGTTCTTC. The V and J genes are TRBV4-1 and TRBJ2-1; a weak D match, TRBD2 (5 bases). The CDR3 runs to 14 residues. Germline V gene data show CDR1 as MGHRA and CDR2 as YSYEKL. Trimming took off 2 bases at V and 6 bases at J, with 11 bases between the two ends.

The chain uses TRBV7-8 and TRBJ1-5; maybe TRBD1 (5 bases). V lost 2 bases and J lost 4, with 12 bases in between. This CDR3 region has 15 residues. Germline V gene data show CDR1 as SGHVS and CDR2 as FQNEAQ. The CDR3 protein is CASSLQTGGNQPQHF. CDR3 bases: TGTGCCAGCAGCTTACAAACAGGCGGAAATCAGCCCCAGCATTTT.

The gene calls are TRBV6-2 or TRBV6-3 and TRBJ2-5, with 7 nucleotides matching TRBD2. This CDR3 is built from 16 residues. The V gene's germline CDR1 is MNHEY and CDR2 SVGEGT. V was clipped by 2 bases and J by 1 base; unmatched bases: 7. The CDR3 DNA follows: TGTGCCAGCAGTTACCCCCAGCGGGGACTCCAAGAGACCCAGTACTTC. It translates to CASSYPQRGLQETQYF.

The chain combines TRBV28 with TRBJ1-3; 7 positions agree with TRBD1. The CDR3 sequence is 16 residues long. CDR1 and CDR2 (germline): MDHEN, SYDVKM. V trimming: 1 base; J trimming: 0 bases; junction bases outside the gene matches: 3. The CDR3 sequence: CASSLSGTVSGNTIYF. CDR3 nucleotide sequence: TGTGCCAGCAGTTTATCTGGGACAGTCTCTGGAAACACCATATATTTT.

The chain combines TRBV30 with TRBJ1-1; D is uncertain. This CDR3 contains 12 residues. Germline CDR1 is GTSNPN and CDR2 is SVGIG (reference sequence). V was pared by 5 bases and J by 5 bases, with 12 bases between. The CDR3 spells CAWSEGGTEAFF. As DNA, the CDR3 is TGTGCCTGGTCCGAGGGAGGGACTGAAGCTTTCTTT.

The rearrangement joins TRBV5-4 to TRBJ2-7; D unclear. V was shortened by 4 bases and J by 5 bases, with 13 bases between the two germline ends. This CDR3 is 13 amino acids long. Germline lookup yields CDR1 SGHNT and CDR2 YYREEE (reference sequence). The CDR3 sequence is CASSHNIAHEQYF. DNA for the CDR3: TGTGCCAGCAGCCACAATATAGCCCACGAGCAGTACTTC.

The chain employs TRBV30 and TRBJ1-1; D gene uncertain. This CDR3 is 11 amino acids long. Germline values: CDR1 GTSNPN, CDR2 SVGIG (reference sequence). Trimming removed 0 bases from V and 11 bases from J, with 10 bases in between. The CDR3: CAWSVRGEAFF. CDR3 bases: TGTGCCTGGAGTGTGCGGGGAGAGGCTTTCTTT.

The chain recombines TRBV7-2 with TRBJ1-5, with unresolved D. This CDR3 is 13 amino acids long. Germline-derived CDR1 and CDR2 are SGHTA and FQGNSA. V lost 1 base to trimming and J lost 8 bases, with 9 bases between them. The CDR3, as DNA: TGTGCCAGCAGCTTAGGGGCCTTGGAGCCCCAGCATTTT. Translated, it gives CASSLGALEPQHF. Complete variable domain (other parts from reference TRBV7-2 and TRBJ1-5): GAGVSQSPSNKVTEKGKDVELRCDPISGHTALYWYRQSLGQGLEFLIYFQGNSAPDKSGLPSDRFSAERTGGSVSTLTIQRTQQEDSAVYLCASSLGALEPQHFGDGTRLSIL.

The chain recombines TRBV6-5 with TRBJ1-4; D might be TRBD1 (5 bases). Deletions cut 6 bases from V and 8 bases from J, with 10 bases between. Germline V lookup: CDR1 MNHEY, CDR2 SVGAGI. The length of the CDR3 is 12 residues. The CDR3 is CASRGRDEKLFF. Written as DNA, the CDR3 is TGTGCCAGCAGGGGGCGAGACGAAAAACTGTTTTTT.

The V and J genes are TRBV27 and TRBJ1-6, with 9 bases lining up with TRBD1. Germline CDR1 and CDR2: MNHEY and SMNVEV (reference sequence). The CDR3 loop spans 16 amino acids. V gave up 7 bases and J gave up 9 bases; unmatched junction bases: 13. CDR3: CASTRARQGVASPLHF. The CDR3 DNA sequence: TGTGCCAGCACCCGAGCGCGACAGGGGGTGGCTTCACCCCTCCACTTT.

This clone came up once. The chain carries TRBV30 and TRBJ1-1; TRBD1 is a possible D gene (5 bases). V gave up 4 bases and J gave up 11 bases, with 20 bases separating them. Germline V gives CDR1 GTSNPN, CDR2 SVGIG (reference sequence). This CDR3 region has 13 residues. The CDR3: CAWTRGGVEAAFF. CDR3 nucleotides: TGTGCCTGGACCAGAGGAGGGGTAGAGGCGGCTTTCTTT. Full variable domain (rest looked up from reference TRBV30 and TRBJ1-1): SQTIHQWPATLVQPVGSPLSLECTVEGTSNPNLYWYRQAAGRGLQLLFYSVGIGQISSEVPQNLSASRPQDRQFILSSKKLLLSDSGFYLCAWTRGGVEAAFFGQGTRLTVV.

Written as DNA, the CDR3 is TGTGCCAGCAGTCCTCTTTTTGGAGGGCGGGAGGGCTACACCTTC. Translation gives CASSPLFGGREGYTF. The chain joins TRBV9 to TRBJ1-2; D unresolved. V was shortened by 5 bases and J by 8 bases, with 22 bases between the two germline ends. The CDR3 covers 15 residues. Germline assignment: CDR1 SGDLS and CDR2 YYNGEE.